One sample yielded the 9 T cell receptor beta chains listed below, sequenced in a study of blood T cell repertoires in COVID-19. Only in-frame clones appear in the TCRdb table, and some are missing; sequencing was by immunoSEQ multiplex PCR. The repertoire holds some 250,000 clones, 88% seen once, with about 0.7% in the top ten. Input material: peripheral blood. The receptors come from a human donor in a cohort sampled during active COVID-19.

The rearrangement uses TRBV6-2 or TRBV6-3 and TRBJ2-2, with TRBD1 identical over 10 bases. Germline CDR1 and CDR2: MNHEY and SVGEGT. V shed 0 bases, J shed 5 bases, and the junction held 9 bases outside the gene matches. This CDR3 is built from 18 residues. This CDR3 is CASSYSTRTGGRTGELFF. The CDR3 DNA reads as TGTGCCAGCAGTTACTCAACCCGGACAGGGGGGCGGACCGGGGAGCTGTTTTTT.

This sequence joins TRBV9 and TRBJ1-2; 7 bases agree with TRBD1. The CDR3 consists of 14 residues. V trimming: 1 base; J trimming: 3 bases; junction bases outside the gene matches: 3. Germline CDR1 reads SGDLS; CDR2 reads YYNGEE. CDR3 in DNA: TGTGCCAGCAGCGTAACAGGGGCCGACTATGGCTACACCTTC. Its translation is CASSVTGADYGYTF.

This chain joins TRBV2 and TRBJ1-3, with a weak D call TRBD1 (6 bases). Germline V lookup: CDR1 SNHLY, CDR2 FYNNEI. V lost 10 bases, J lost 3 bases, and 10 bases lay in between. This CDR3 is 12 amino acids long. CDR3 protein: CAIGGGGNTIYF. The CDR3 DNA follows: TGTGCCATTGGGGGCGGTGGAAACACCATATATTTT. Looking up the rest from reference TRBV2 and TRBJ1-3 gives the full variable domain: EPEVTQTPSHQVTQMGQEVILRCVPISNHLYFYWYRQILGQKVEFLVSFYNNEISEKSEIFDDQFSVERPDGSNFTLKIRSTKLEDSAMYFCAIGGGGNTIYFGEGSWLTVV.

Here the CDR3 DNA reads TGTGCCAGCACCGGGACTAGCGGGAGCTACGAGCAGTACTTC. This gives the protein CASTGTSGSYEQYF. The rearrangement joins TRBV11-1 to TRBJ2-7; 14 bases map to TRBD2. After removal of 7 bases from V and 3 bases from J, the junction contained 2 bases not matched to a gene. This CDR3 has 14 amino acids. CDR1 is SGHAT, CDR2 FQDESV, per germline (reference sequence).

The gene calls are TRBV7-2 and TRBJ2-7, with D possibly matching TRBD1 (5 bases). The CDR3 has 13 residues. Germline lookup yields CDR1 SGHTA and CDR2 FQGNSA. V lost 8 bases and J lost 5, with 16 bases in between. The CDR3 bases are TGTGCCAGCCTCGACAGATCCAGGAACGAGCAGTACTTC. Amino acids: CASLDRSRNEQYF.

The chain links TRBV11-2 to TRBJ1-2; D is uncertain. V was clipped by 6 bases and J by 0 bases, with 17 bases between them. This CDR3 has 16 amino acids. Germline CDR1 reads SGHAT; CDR2 reads FQNNGV. The CDR3 DNA follows: TGTGCCAGCAGGGCCCCGGGGTGGGCAGCTAACTATGGCTACACCTTC. Its translation is CASRAPGWAANYGYTF.

The rearrangement links TRBV7-2 to TRBJ2-7, with D perhaps TRBD2 (6 bases). Germline loops: CDR1 SGHTA, CDR2 FQGNSA. CDR3 length: 14 residues. V was clipped by 5 bases and J by 1 base, with 12 bases between them. This CDR3 is CASSPRDFSYEQYF. Here the CDR3 DNA reads TGTGCCAGCAGCCCTCGGGACTTTTCCTACGAGCAGTACTTC.

The rearrangement uses TRBV30 and TRBJ2-7, with a possible D match to TRBD2 (6 bases). Germline-derived CDR1 and CDR2 are GTSNPN and SVGIG (reference sequence). The CDR3 sequence is 11 residues long. V shed 7 bases and J shed 4 bases, with 11 bases lying between them. DNA of the CDR3: TGTGCCTTATCCGGGACTTACGAGCAGTACTTC. It is translated as CALSGTYEQYF.

This chain links TRBV11-1 with TRBJ2-7, with D hard to call. Germline V gene lookup returns CDR1 SGHAT and CDR2 FQDESV (reference sequence). Trimming removed 3 bases from V and 0 bases from J, with 15 bases in between. This CDR3 spans 16 amino acids. CDR3 amino acids: CASSFLSTQTSYEQYF. The CDR3 DNA sequence: TGTGCCAGCAGCTTTCTCTCGACTCAAACCTCCTACGAGCAGTACTTC. Combining the CDR3 with reference TRBV11-1 and TRBJ2-7 gives the whole variable domain EAEVAQSPRYKITEKSQAVAFWCDPISGHATLYWYRQILGQGPELLVQFQDESVVDDSQLPKDRFSAERLKGVDSTLKIQPAELGDSAMYLCASSFLSTQTSYEQYFGPGTRLTVT.